Included here is one TCR beta chain sequence, with context. TCRdb's copy holds only in-frame clones and misses some; the assay was immunoSEQ multiplex PCR. This table has approximately 280,000 clones, approximately 89% appearing once. Participant-reported clinical history was the basis for cohort assignment. This sample is drawn from a study of blood T cell repertoires in COVID-19. With V trimmed by 4 bases and J by 2 bases, 4 bases remained unmatched. Germline V CDR1 and CDR2: SGHNT, YYREEE (reference sequence). There are 15 residues in the CDR3. The chain is built from TRBV5-4 and TRBJ1-1; 11 bases line up with TRBD1. The clonotype comes from a woman under 30 who had recovered from COVID-19. The sequencing input was PBMCs or T cells enriched from blood (not recorded which). The CDR3 sequence is CASSPGQGVNTEAFF. The DNA of the CDR3 is TGTGCCAGCAGCCCGGGACAGGGGGTAAACACTGAAGCTTTCTTT.